This paragraph covers one T cell receptor beta chain sequence. Profiling relied on immunoSEQ multiplex PCR, and the TCRdb table lists in-frame clones only, not all of them. The data show more than 95,000 clones, with around nine tenths seen just once and 3% to 3.5% held by the top ten. The sample originates from a study of blood T cell repertoires in COVID-19. The clonotype was recovered from a human donor in a cohort sampled during active COVID-19. The sample was peripheral blood.

The CDR3 spells CASSYGGTSGFQETQYF. CDR3 DNA sequence: TGTGCCAGCAGTTACGGAGGGACTAGCGGTTTCCAAGAGACCCAGTACTTC. This chain joins TRBV6-2 or TRBV6-3 and TRBJ2-5; 11 bases agree with TRBD2. The length of the CDR3 is 17 residues. V trimming: 2 bases; J trimming: 1 base; junction bases outside the gene matches: 6. Germline CDR1 MNHEY, CDR2 SVGEGT.